This T cell receptor (beta chain) derives from a study of identical twins. Each CDR3 protein is one row after TCRdb ran MiXCR on the 5' RACE reads. The table lists about 200,000 distinct CDR3 sequences, over 5.5% of them singletons. No donor was unhealthy or non-Caucasian. The CDR3 consists of 16 residues. Germline-derived CDR1 and CDR2 are DFQATT and SNEGSKA (reference sequence). Trimming cost V 1 base and J 1 base; bases outside gene matches: 9. Separately, the same data were catalogued under a study of T cells expressing NK-cell markers. That work states: Restriction of sorting to alpha-beta TCR T cells was accomplished in several experiments using an anti-gamma-delta TCR antibody. Among CD8+ T cells from about six donors, dominant NKG2C+ clonotypes accounted for about 1.0-7.0%. Once again these clonotypes came out on top in the CD3+CD56-NKG2C+ fraction of several donors.

This receptor was identified in a woman aged 18-35 years in good health. The J gene is TRBJ2-7, the V gene TRBV20-1; 8 nucleotides align to TRBD2. The specimen was CD8+ T cells sorted from blood. This CDR3 is CSARGISGSDSYEQYF. Written as DNA, the CDR3 is TGCAGTGCTAGAGGGATAAGCGGGAGTGATTCCTACGAGCAGTACTTC.